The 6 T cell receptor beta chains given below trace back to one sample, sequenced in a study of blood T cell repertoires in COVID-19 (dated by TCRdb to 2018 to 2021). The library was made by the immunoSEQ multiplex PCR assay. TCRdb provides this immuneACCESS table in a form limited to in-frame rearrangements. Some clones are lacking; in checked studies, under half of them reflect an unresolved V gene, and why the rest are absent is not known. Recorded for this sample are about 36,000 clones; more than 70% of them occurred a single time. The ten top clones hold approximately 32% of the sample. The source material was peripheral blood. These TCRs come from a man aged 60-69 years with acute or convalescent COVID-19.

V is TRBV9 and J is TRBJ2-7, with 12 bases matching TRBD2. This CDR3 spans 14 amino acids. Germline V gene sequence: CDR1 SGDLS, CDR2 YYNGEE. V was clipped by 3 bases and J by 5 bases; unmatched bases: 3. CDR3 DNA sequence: TGTGCCAGCAGCGGACTAGCGGGAGCTAACGAGCAGTACTTC. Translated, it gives CASSGLAGANEQYF.

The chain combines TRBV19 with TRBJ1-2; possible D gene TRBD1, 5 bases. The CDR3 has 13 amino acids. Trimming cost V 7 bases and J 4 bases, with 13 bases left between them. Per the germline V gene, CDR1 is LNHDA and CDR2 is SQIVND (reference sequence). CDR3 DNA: TGTGCCAGTATAGACACCGGGGGCTATGGCTACACCTTC. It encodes CASIDTGGYGYTF.

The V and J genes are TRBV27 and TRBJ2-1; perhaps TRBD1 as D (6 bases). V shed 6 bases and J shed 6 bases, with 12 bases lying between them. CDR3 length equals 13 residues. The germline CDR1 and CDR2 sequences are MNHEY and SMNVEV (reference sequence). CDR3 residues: CASRWEGGNEQFF. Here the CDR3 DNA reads TGTGCCAGCAGGTGGGAAGGGGGCAATGAGCAGTTCTTC.

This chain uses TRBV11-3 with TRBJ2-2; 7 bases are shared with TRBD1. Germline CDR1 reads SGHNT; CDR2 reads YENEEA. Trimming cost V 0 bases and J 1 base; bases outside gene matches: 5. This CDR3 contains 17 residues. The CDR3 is CASSLDPYRGNTGELFF. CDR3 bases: TGTGCCAGCAGCTTAGATCCTTACAGGGGGAACACCGGGGAGCTGTTTTTT.

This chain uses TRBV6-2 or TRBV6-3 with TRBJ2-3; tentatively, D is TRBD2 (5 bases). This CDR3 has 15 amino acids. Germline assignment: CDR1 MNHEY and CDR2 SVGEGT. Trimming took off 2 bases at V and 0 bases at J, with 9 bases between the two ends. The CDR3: CASSYGLASTDTQYF. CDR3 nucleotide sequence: TGTGCCAGCAGTTACGGGCTAGCCAGCACAGATACGCAGTATTTT.

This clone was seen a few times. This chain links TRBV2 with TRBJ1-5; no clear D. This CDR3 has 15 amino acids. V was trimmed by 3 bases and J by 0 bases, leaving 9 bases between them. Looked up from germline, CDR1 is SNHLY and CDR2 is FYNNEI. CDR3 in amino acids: CASSDLQYSNQPQHF. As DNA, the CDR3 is TGTGCCAGCAGTGATCTGCAGTATAGCAATCAGCCCCAGCATTTT.